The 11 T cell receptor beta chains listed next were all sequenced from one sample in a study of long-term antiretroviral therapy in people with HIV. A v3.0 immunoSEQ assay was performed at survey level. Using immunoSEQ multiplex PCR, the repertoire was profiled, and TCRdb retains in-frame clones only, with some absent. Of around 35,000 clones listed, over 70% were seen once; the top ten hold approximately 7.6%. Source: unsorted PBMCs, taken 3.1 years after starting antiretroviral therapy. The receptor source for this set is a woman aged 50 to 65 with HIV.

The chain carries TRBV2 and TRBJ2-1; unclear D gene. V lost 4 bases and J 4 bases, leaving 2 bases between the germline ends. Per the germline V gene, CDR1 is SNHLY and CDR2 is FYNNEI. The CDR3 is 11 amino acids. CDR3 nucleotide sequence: TGTGCCAGCAGTGCTTACAATGAGCAGTTCTTC. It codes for CASSAYNEQFF. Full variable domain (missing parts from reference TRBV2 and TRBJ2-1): EPEVTQTPSHQVTQMGQEVILRCVPISNHLYFYWYRQILGQKVEFLVSFYNNEISEKSEIFDDQFSVERPDGSNFTLKIRSTKLEDSAMYFCASSAYNEQFFGPGTRLTVL.

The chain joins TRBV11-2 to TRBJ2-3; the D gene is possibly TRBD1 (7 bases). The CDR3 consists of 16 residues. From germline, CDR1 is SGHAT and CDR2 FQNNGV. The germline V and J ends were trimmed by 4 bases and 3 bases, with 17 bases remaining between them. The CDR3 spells CASSSRGASRTDTQYF. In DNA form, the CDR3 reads TGTGCCAGCAGCTCCAGGGGGGCGTCGCGAACAGATACGCAGTATTTT.

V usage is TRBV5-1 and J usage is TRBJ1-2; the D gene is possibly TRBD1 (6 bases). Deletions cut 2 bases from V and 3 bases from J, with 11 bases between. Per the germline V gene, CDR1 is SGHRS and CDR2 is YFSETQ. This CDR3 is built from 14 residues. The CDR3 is CASSFGGQDYGYTF. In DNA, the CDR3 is TGCGCCAGCAGCTTCGGGGGGCAAGACTATGGCTACACCTTC. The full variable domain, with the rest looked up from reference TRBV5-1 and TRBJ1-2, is KAGVTQTPRYLIKTRGQQVTLSCSPISGHRSVSWYQQTPGQGLQFLFEYFSETQRNKGNFPGRFSGRQFSNSRSEMNVSTLELGDSALYLCASSFGGQDYGYTFGSGTRLTVV.

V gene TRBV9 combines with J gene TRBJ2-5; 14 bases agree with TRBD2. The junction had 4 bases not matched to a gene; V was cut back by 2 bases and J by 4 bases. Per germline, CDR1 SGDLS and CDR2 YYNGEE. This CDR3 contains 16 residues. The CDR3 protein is CASSVSGLAGVETQYF. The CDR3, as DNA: TGTGCCAGCAGCGTCTCGGGACTAGCGGGGGTAGAGACCCAGTACTTC.

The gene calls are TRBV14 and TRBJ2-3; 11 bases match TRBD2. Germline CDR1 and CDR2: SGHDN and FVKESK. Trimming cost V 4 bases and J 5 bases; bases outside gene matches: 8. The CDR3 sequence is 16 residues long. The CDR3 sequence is CASSPRLAGYQDTQYF. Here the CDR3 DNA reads TGTGCCAGCAGCCCGCGACTAGCGGGGTATCAAGATACGCAGTATTTT.

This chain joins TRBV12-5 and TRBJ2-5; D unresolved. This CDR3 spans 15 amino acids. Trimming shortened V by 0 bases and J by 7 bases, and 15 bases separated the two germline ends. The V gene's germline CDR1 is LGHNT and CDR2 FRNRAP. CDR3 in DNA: TGTGCTAGTGGTTTGGTAATAAGTGCTACGGGGACCCAGTACTTC. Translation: CASGLVISATGTQYF.

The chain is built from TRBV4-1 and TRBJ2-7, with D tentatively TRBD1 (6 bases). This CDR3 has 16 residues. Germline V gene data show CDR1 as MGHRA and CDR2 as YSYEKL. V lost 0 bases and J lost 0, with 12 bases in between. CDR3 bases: TGCGCCAGCAGCCAAGAGGACAGACTATACTCCTACGAGCAGTACTTC. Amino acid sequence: CASSQEDRLYSYEQYF.

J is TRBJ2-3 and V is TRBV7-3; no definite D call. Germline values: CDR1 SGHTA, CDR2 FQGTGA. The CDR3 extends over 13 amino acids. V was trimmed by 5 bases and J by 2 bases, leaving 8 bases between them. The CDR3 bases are TGTGCCAGCAGCAGGGTGCACACAGATACGCAGTATTTT. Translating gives CASSRVHTDTQYF.

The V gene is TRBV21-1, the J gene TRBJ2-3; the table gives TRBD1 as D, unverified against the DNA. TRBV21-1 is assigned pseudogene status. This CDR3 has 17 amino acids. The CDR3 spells CASSTERQDVSTDTQYF. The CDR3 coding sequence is TGTGCCAGCAGCACAGAGAGACAAGATGTGAGCACAGATACGCAGTATTTT.

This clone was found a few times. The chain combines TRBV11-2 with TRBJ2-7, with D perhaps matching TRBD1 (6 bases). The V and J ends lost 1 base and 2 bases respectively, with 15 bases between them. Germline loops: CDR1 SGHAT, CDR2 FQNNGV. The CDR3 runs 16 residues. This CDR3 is CASSLAPTGTTYEQYF. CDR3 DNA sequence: TGTGCCAGCAGCTTAGCCCCCACAGGGACGACCTACGAGCAGTACTTC. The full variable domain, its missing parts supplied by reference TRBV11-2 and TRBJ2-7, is EAGVAQSPRYKIIEKRQSVAFWCNPISGHATLYWYQQILGQGPKLLIQFQNNGVVDDSQLPKDRFSAERLKGVDSTLKIQPAKLEDSAVYLCASSLAPTGTTYEQYFGPGTRLTVT.

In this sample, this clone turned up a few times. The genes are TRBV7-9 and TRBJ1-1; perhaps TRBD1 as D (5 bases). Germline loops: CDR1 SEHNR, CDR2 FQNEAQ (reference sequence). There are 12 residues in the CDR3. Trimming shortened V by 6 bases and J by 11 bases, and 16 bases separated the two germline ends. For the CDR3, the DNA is TGTGCCAGCAGTTCTATGGGGGGGGAGGCTTTCTTT. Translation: CASSSMGGEAFF.